This entry concerns a single T cell receptor (beta chain). No antigen is known for it. No quality values exist for individual bases; no much larger clone is one base distant. The immunoSEQ Assay, a bias-controlled multiplex PCR, was used to amplify TCRbeta CDR3 regions from genomic DNA. Concerning the study's data processing: The number of nucleated cells in each sample was estimated from the amplification of reference gene primers within the assay. To quantify the absolute abundance of each unique TCRbeta CDR3 rearrangement, sequence reads were collapsed and filtered. For each sample, productive Simpson clonality was calculated by taking the square root of Simpson's diversity index across productive rearrangements. Entries here come from immuneACCESS through TCRdb and include only in-frame sequences with V and J called. Some clones fail to appear in such tables; in the studies checked, an unresolved V gene covers under half of the shortfall, and the cause of the remainder is unknown. That table furnishes V, J and clone size, whereas the DNA furnished D and trimming. Present in this sample are roughly 190,000 clones, just under 85% of which were seen just once. Approximately 5.1% of the sample is held by the ten biggest clonotypes.

Taken from cysteine to phenylalanine, the CDR3 has 16 residues. Only the CDR3 part of the read is kept: 48 bases, read in frame from the first base. For this chain, trimming is 0 bases at the V end and 4 bases at the J end, and the number of junction bases without a gene match is 6. CDR1 and CDR2, per the germline V gene, are MNHEY and SVGAGI. Each collaborating institution followed its own protocols to collect whole blood in K2EDTA tubes. For TCRbeta analysis, collaborator samples were shipped as frozen whole blood, as isolated PBMCs, or as DNA extracted from either sample type. This entry comes from a study of blood T cell repertoires in COVID-19 (dated by TCRdb to between 2020 and 2021). Regarding the research as a whole: Samples from collaborators originated in the United States, Italy and Spain and spanned both the acute and convalescent phases of COVID-19. The prospective study material was composed of cDNA or gDNA derived from T cells, B-cell-depleted T cells, or PBMCs. The dataset comprised deeply sampled blood TCRbeta repertoires from subjects exposed to, actively infected with, or recovered from COVID-19. A freely available public database, intended as a resource for researchers studying the immune response to SARS-CoV-2, is where the repertoires were released. Samples were obtained from the ongoing ImmuneRACE study (first 160 participants) and from 1,000 to 1,500 subjects provided by 6 global collaborators. The sample metadata nearly always contained a de-identified subject ID, COVID-19 status, age in years and sex. Where HLA class I and class II types were available, the types were taken from metadata supplied by the sample provider, not from assay-based typing.

The investigation overall reported the following: The quantity of clinical and demographic metadata differed by source and by participant and was supplied without curation.

Material: peripheral blood. Recombination joined TRBV6-5 with TRBJ1-2, and 9 bases in between align with TRBD1. The receptor was derived from a woman between 65 and 79 years old with active or convalescent COVID-19. CDR3 region: CASSYSPTGGAYGYTF. The nucleotide sequence is given as TGTGCCAGCAGTTACTCCCCCACAGGGGGCGCCTATGGCTACACCTTC.